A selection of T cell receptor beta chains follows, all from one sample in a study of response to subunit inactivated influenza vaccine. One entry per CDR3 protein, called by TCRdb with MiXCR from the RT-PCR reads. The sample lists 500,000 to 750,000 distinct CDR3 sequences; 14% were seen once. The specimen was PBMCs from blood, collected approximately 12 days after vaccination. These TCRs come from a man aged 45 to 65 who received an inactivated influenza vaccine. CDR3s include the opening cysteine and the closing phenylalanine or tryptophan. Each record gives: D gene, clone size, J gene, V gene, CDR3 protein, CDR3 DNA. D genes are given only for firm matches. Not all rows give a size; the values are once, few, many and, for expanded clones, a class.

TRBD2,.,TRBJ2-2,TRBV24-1,CATPTSTTLAGDGANTGELFF,TGTGCCACCCCAACTTCAACGACACTAGCGGGAGATGGGGCGAACACCGGGGAGCTGTTTTTT
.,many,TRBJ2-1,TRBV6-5,CASSLAGSRSYNEQFF,TGTGCCAGCAGTTTAGCAGGCAGTCGCTCCTACAATGAGCAGTTCTTC
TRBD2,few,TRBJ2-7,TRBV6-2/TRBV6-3,CASKPGGLPYEQYF,TGTGCCAGCAAGCCGGGGGGACTACCCTACGAGCAGTACTTC
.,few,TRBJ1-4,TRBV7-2,CAIGRVREKLFF,TGTGCCATCGGTAGGGTGAGGGAAAAACTGTTTTTT
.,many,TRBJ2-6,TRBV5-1,CASSPSSGANVLTF,TGCGCCAGCAGCCCCTCCTCTGGGGCCAACGTCCTGACTTTC
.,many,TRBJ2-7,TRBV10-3,CAISDQSYEQYF,TGTGCCATCAGTGACCAGTCCTACGAGCAGTACTTC
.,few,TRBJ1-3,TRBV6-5,CASSYSGFSGNTIYF,TGTGCCAGCAGTTACTCTGGGTTTTCTGGAAACACCATATATTTT
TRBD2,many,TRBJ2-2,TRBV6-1,CASNSGTATGELFF,TGTGCCAGCAATAGCGGGACTGCCACCGGGGAGCTGTTTTTT
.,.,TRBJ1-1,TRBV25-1,CASSEWGEAFF,TGTGCCAGCAGTGAATGGGGGGAAGCTTTCTTT
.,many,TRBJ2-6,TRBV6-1,CASQNRAGANVLTF,TGTGCCAGCCAGAACAGGGCTGGGGCCAACGTCCTGACTTTC
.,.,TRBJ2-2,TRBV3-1,CASSQQGYTGELFF,TGTGCCAGCAGCCAACAGGGATACACCGGGGAGCTGTTTTTT
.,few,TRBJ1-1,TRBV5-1,CASSLSRYPNTEAFF,TGCGCCAGCAGCTTGAGCCGATATCCTAACACTGAAGCTTTCTTT
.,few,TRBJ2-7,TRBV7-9,CASSLSASDDEQYF,TGTGCCAGCAGCTTATCGGCTAGCGATGACGAGCAGTACTTC
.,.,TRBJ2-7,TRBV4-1,CASSQAPGSGVEQYF,TGCGCCAGCAGCCAAGCCCCAGGATCAGGAGTCGAGCAGTACTTC
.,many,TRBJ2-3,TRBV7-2,CASSTGGPTDTQYF,TGTGCCAGCAGCACTGGCGGACCCACAGATACGCAGTATTTT
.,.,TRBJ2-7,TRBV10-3,CAISEAGRAYEQYF,TGTGCCATCAGTGAAGCCGGCAGAGCCTACGAGCAGTACTTC
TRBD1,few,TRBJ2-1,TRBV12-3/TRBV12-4,CASTPGQGRNEQFF,TGTGCCAGCACCCCGGGACAGGGGAGGAATGAGCAGTTCTTC
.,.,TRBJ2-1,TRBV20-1,CSARVMEQEFF,TGCAGTGCTAGAGTAATGGAACAGGAGTTCTTC
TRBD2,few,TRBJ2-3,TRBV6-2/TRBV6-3,CASSYSSPRAGTDTQYF,TGTGCCAGCAGTTACTCGAGCCCCCGAGCGGGAACAGATACGCAGTATTTT
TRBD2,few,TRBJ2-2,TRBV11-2,CASSFRPAGVNTGELFF,TGTGCCAGCAGCTTTCGCCCAGCGGGGGTGAACACCGGGGAGCTGTTTTTT
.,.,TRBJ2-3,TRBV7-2,CASSLDGWVTDTQYF,TGTGCCAGCAGCTTAGATGGCTGGGTTACAGATACGCAGTATTTT
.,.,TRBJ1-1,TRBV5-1,CASSLGPTYVEAFF,TGCGCCAGCAGCTTGGGCCCTACTTACGTTGAAGCTTTCTTT
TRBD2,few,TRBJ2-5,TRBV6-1,CASSEAPGGTQYF,TGTGCCAGCAGTGAAGCCCCGGGGGGGACCCAGTACTTC
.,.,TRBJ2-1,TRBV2,CASNTQTQYNEQFF,TGTGCCAGCAATACCCAGACACAGTACAATGAGCAGTTCTTC
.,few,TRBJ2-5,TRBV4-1,CASSQDPGPPETQYF,TGCGCCAGCAGCCAAGACCCTGGACCTCCCGAGACCCAGTACTTC
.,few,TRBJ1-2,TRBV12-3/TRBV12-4,CASSPLRGGGLLNYGYTF,TGTGCCAGCAGTCCCCTTAGAGGGGGTGGGCTACTTAACTATGGCTACACCTTC
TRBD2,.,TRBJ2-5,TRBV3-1,CASSKGLAGKGETQYF,TGTGCCAGCAGCAAAGGACTAGCGGGGAAGGGAGAGACCCAGTACTTC
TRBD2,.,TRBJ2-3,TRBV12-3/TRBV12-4,CATTGLAGGTDTQYF,TGTGCCACCACGGGACTAGCGGGGGGGACAGATACGCAGTATTTT
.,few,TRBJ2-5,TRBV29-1,CSVEFLGQQETQYF,TGCAGCGTTGAATTCCTGGGCCAGCAAGAGACCCAGTACTTC
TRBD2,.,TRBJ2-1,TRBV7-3,CASSLTREDEQFF,TGTGCCAGCAGCTTAACGCGGGAGGATGAGCAGTTCTTC
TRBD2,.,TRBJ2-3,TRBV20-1,CSARDQGLALDTQYF,TGCAGTGCTAGAGATCAGGGACTAGCTCTGGATACGCAGTATTTT
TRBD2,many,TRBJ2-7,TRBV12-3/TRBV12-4,CASSWTVSGGGKYF,TGTGCCAGCAGCTGGACAGTAAGCGGGGGGGGGAAGTACTTC
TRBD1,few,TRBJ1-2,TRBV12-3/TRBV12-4,CASTFGTGGYTF,TGTGCCAGCACCTTCGGGACAGGGGGCTACACCTTC
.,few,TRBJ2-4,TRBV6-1,CASSEGRAKNIQYF,TGTGCCAGCTCCGAGGGCAGGGCTAAAAACATTCAGTACTTC
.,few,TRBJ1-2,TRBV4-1,CASSIEETGNYGYTF,TGCGCCAGCAGCATAGAAGAAACAGGAAACTATGGCTACACCTTC
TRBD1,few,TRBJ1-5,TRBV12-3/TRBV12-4,CASSPAGGQPQHF,TGTGCCAGCAGCCCCGCAGGGGGGCAGCCCCAGCATTTT
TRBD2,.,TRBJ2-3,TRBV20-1,CSGGGDTDTQYF,TGCAGTGGGGGGGGGGACACAGATACGCAGTATTTT